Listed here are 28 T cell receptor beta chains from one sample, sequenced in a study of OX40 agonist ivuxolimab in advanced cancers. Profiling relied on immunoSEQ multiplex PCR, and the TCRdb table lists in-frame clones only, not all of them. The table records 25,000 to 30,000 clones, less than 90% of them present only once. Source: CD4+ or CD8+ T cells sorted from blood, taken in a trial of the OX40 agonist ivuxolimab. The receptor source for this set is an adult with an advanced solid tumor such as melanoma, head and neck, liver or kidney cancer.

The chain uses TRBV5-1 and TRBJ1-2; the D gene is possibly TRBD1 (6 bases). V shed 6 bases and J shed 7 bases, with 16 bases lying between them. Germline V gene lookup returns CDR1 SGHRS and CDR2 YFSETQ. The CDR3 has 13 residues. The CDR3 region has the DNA TGCGCCAGCACCGGACAGTCGTCGGGTGGCTACACCTTC. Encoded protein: CASTGQSSGGYTF.

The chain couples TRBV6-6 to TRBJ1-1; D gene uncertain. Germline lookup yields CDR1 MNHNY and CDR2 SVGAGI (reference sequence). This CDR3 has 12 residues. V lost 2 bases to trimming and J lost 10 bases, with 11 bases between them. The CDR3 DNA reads TGTGCCAGCAGTTACGAGCCGGATCGAGCTTTCTTT. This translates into CASSYEPDRAFF.

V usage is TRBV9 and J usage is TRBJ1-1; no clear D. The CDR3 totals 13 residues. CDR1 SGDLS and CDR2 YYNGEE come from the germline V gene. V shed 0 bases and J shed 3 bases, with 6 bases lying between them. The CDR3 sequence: CASSVGGYTEAFF. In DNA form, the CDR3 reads TGTGCCAGCAGCGTAGGTGGGTACACTGAAGCTTTCTTT. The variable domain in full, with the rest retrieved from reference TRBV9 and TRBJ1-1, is DSGVTQTPKHLITATGQRVTLRCSPRSGDLSVYWYQQSLDQGLQFLIQYYNGEERAKGNILERFSAQQFPDLHSELNLSSLELGDSALYFCASSVGGYTEAFFGQGTRLTVV.

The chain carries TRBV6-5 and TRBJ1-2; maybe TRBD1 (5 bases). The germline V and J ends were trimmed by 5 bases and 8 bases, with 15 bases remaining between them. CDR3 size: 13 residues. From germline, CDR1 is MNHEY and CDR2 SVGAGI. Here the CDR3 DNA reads TGTGCCAGCAGTCTGCAGGGCGCCCGGGGCTACACCTTC. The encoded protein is CASSLQGARGYTF.

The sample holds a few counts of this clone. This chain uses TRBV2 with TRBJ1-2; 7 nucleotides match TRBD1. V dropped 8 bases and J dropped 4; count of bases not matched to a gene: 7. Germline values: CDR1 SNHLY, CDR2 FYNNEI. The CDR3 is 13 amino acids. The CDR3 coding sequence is TGTGCCAGCTCCTTGGGACAGTCCTATGGCTACACCTTC. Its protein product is CASSLGQSYGYTF.

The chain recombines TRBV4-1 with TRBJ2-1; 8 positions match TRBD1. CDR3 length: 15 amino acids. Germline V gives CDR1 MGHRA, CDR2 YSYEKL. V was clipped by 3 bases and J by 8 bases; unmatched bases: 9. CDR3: CASSQDRAGSDEQFF. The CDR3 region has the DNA TGCGCCAGCAGCCAGGACAGGGCAGGGAGTGATGAGCAGTTCTTC.

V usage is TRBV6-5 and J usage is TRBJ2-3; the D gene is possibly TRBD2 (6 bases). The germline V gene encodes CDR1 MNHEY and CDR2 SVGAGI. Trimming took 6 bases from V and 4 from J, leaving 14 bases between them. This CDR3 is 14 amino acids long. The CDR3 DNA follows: TGTGCCAGCAGCCCCGGGGGTGGGGCAGATACGCAGTATTTT. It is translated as CASSPGGGADTQYF.

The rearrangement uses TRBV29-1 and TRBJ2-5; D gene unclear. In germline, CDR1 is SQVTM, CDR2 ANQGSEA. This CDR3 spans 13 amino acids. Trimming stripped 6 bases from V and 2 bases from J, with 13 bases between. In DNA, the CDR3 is TGCAGCGTCAGACCTGGGGAACAAGAGACCCAGTACTTC. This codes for CSVRPGEQETQYF.

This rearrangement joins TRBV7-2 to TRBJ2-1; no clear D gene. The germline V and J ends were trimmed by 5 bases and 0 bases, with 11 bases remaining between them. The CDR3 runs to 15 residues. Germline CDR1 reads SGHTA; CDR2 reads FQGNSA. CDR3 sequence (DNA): TGTGCCAGCAGCCCATCATGGAGCTCCTACAATGAGCAGTTCTTC. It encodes CASSPSWSSYNEQFF.

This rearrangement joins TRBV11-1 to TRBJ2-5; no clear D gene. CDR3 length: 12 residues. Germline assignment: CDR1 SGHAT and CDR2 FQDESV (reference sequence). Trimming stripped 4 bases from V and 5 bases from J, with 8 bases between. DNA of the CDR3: TGTGCCAGCAGCTCTCCCTGGGAGACCCAGTACTTC. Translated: CASSSPWETQYF.

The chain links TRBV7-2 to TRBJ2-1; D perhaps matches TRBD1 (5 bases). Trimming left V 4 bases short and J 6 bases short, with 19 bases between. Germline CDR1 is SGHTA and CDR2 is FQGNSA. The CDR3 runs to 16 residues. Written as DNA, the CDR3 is TGTGCCAGCAGCTACCCGCAGGGCAGCGCCCTCAATGAGCAGTTCTTC. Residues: CASSYPQGSALNEQFF.

CDR3 sequence (DNA): TGTGCCAGCAGCTTTGCGGGGAGGGGCACAGATACGCAGTATTTT. Amino acid sequence: CASSFAGRGTDTQYF. The gene calls are TRBV5-5 and TRBJ2-3; 7 positions agree with TRBD2. This CDR3 region has 15 residues. Losses at the gene ends were 2 bases for V and 1 base for J; bases not matched to a gene: 4. CDR1 is SGHKS and CDR2 is YYEKEE in the germline V gene (reference sequence).

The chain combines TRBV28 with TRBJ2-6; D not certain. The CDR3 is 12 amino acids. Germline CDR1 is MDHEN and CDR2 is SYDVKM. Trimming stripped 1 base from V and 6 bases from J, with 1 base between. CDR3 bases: TGTGCCAGCAGTTTATCGGCCAACGTCCTGACTTTC. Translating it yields CASSLSANVLTF.

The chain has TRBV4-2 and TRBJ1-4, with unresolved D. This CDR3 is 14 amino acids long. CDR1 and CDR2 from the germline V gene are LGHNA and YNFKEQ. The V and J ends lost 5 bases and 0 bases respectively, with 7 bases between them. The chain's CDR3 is CASSLVATNEKLFF. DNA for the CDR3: TGTGCCAGCAGCTTGGTCGCAACTAATGAAAAACTGTTTTTT.

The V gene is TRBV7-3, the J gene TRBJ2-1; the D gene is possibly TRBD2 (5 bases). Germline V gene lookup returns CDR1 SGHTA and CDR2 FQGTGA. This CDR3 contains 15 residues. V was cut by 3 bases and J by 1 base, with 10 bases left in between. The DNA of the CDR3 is TGTGCCAGCAGCTTTAGCGAGTTATCCTACAATGAGCAGTTCTTC. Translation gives CASSFSELSYNEQFF.

CDR3 coding DNA: TGCAGCGCCTTTGAGACAGGGGGCGCGCGTGGCTACACCTTC. Protein product: CSAFETGGARGYTF. The chain has TRBV29-1 and TRBJ1-2; 10 positions match TRBD1. CDR3 length equals 14 residues. V gave up 7 bases and J gave up 7 bases; unmatched junction bases: 12. Germline CDR1 and CDR2: SQVTM and ANQGSEA. Looking up the rest from reference TRBV29-1 and TRBJ1-2 gives the full variable domain: SAVISQKPSRDICQRGTSLTIQCQVDSQVTMMFWYRQQPGQSLTLIATANQGSEATYESGFVIDKFPISRPNLTFSTLTVSNMSPEDSSIYLCSAFETGGARGYTFGSGTRLTVV.

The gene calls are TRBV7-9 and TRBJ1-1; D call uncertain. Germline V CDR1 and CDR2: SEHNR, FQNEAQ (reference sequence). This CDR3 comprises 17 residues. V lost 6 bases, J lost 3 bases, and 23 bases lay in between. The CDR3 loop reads CASSHTAYYPRDTEAFF. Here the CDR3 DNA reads TGTGCCAGCAGTCACACAGCTTATTACCCCCGTGACACTGAAGCTTTCTTT.

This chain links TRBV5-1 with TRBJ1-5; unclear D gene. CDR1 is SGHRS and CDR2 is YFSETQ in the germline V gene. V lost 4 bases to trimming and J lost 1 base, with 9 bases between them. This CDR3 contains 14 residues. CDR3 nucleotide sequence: TGCGCCAGCAGCGAGGGAGGGAGCAATCAGCCCCAGCATTTT. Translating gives CASSEGGSNQPQHF.

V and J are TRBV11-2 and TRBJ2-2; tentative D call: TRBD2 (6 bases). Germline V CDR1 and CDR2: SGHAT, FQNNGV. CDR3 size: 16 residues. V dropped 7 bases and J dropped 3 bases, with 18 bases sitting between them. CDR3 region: CASTRGAGRDTGELFF. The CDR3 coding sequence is TGTGCCAGCACCCGAGGGGCGGGGCGGGACACCGGGGAGCTGTTTTTT.

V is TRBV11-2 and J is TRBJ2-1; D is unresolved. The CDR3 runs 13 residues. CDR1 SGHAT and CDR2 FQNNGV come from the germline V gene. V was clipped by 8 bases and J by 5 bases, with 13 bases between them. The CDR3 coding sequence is TGTGCCAGCGGCTACGTAATCCACAATGAGCAGTTCTTC. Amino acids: CASGYVIHNEQFF.

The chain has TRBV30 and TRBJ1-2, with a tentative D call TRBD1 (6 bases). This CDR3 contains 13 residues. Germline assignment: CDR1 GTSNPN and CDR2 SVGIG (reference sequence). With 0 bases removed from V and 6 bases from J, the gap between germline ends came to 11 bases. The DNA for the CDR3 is TGTGCCTGGAGTGTACGACAGGAGAATGGCTACACCTTC. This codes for CAWSVRQENGYTF.

CDR3 in amino acids: CAIRPLADLGHTGELFF. The CDR3 DNA reads as TGTGCCATCAGGCCCCTAGCAGACCTGGGGCACACCGGGGAGCTGTTTTTT. The chain links TRBV10-3 to TRBJ2-2; D tentatively fits TRBD1 or TRBD2 (5 bases each). The germline V gene encodes CDR1 ENHRY and CDR2 SYGVKD. Trimming took off 6 bases at V and 3 bases at J, with 20 bases between the two ends. The CDR3 runs 17 residues.

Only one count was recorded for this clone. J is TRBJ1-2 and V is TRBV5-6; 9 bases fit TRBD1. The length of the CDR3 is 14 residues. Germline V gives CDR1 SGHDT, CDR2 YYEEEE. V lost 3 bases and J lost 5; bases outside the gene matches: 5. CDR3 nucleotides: TGTGCCAGCAGCTACCGGACAGGGGATTATGGCTACACCTTC. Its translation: CASSYRTGDYGYTF.

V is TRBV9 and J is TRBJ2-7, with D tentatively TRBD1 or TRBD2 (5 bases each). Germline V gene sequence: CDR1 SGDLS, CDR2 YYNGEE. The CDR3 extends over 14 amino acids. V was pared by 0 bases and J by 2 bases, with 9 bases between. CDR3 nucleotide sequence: TGTGCCAGCAGCGTAGTACCGGGGCCCTACGAGCAGTACTTC. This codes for CASSVVPGPYEQYF.

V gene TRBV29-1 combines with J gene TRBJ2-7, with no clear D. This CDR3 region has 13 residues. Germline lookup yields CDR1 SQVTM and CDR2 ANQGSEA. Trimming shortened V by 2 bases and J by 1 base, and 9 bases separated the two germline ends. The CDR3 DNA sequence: TGCAGCGTTGAAATTGAAGGATCCTACGAGCAGTACTTC. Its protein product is CSVEIEGSYEQYF.

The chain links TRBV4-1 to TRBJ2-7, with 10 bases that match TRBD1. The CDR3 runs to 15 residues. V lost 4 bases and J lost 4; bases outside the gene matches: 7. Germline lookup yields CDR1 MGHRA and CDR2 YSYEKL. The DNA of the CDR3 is TGCGCCAGCAGCCGGGGGACAGGGGAGGATTACGAGCAGTACTTC. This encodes CASSRGTGEDYEQYF.

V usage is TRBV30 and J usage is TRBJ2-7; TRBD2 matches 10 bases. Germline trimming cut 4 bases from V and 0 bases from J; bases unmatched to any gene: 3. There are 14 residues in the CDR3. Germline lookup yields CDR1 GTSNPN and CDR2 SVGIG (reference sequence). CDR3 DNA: TGTGCCTGGAACCTAGCGGGAGCCTCCTACGAGCAGTACTTC. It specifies CAWNLAGASYEQYF.

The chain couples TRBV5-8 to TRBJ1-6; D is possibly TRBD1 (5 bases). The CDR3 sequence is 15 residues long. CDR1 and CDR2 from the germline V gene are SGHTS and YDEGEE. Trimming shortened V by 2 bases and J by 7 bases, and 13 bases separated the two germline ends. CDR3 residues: CASSLPGRNNSPLHF. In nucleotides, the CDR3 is TGTGCCAGCAGCTTACCGGGACGGAACAATTCACCCCTCCACTTT.